This T cell receptor beta chain was documented in a study of Ad26.COV2.S vaccination and SARS-CoV-2 variants. Stated treatment: roughly 18 received Ad26.COV2.S at low or high dose, single or two shots; roughly 5 received placebo; per-sample allocation not given. Sampling was performed 63 days after the first vaccine or placebo injection. The CDR3 contains 13 residues. Germline V gene data show CDR1 as SGHAT and CDR2 as FQNNGV. Method: immunoSEQ multiplex PCR; TCRdb's copy keeps in-frame clones and lacks some. This sample has some 520,000 clones, with about 83% found just once. Worth noting for this clone: At one end the junction does not follow the germline gene, possibly because of a read error.

Sequenced material: peripheral blood, taken in a trial of Ad26.COV2.S vaccine versus placebo. The TCR was taken from a person aged 18-60 years who received the Ad26.COV2.S COVID-19 vaccine or a placebo. V gene TRBV11-2 combines with J gene TRBJ1-1; D is unresolved. The CDR3 spells CASSLERGNEAFF. The CDR3 coding sequence is TGTGCCAGCAGCCTAGAGCGTGGAAATGAAGCTTTCTTT.